Sequencing of this T cell receptor beta chain was carried out in a study of T cells in Graves' hyperthyroidism and ophthalmopathy. Study-wide background: The initial diagnosis was the point when peripheral blood was collected, ahead of any treatment.

The CDR3 runs to 15 residues. Germline trimming cut 7 bases from V and 14 bases from J; bases unmatched to any gene: 16. From germline, CDR1 is LNHDA and CDR2 SQIVND (reference sequence). RNA transcripts were the template for amplifying TCR beta CDR3 regions. The HTBI set primed first-round TCR CDR3 RT-PCR. TCRdb ran MiXCR on the multiplex PCR reads and lists one entry per CDR3 protein. Found here are 490,000 or so distinct CDR3 sequences, approximately 22% of them singletons; the top ten hold 45% to 55%. This clonotype was observed a handful of times. Orbital computed tomography and thyroid ultrasound, together with serum TRAb and thyroxine and clinical symptoms, were used for diagnoses. The authors took PBMCs from roughly 9.5 ml fresh peripheral blood.

This TCR was sampled from a woman aged 70-85 years with Graves' ophthalmopathy. The J gene is TRBJ1-6, the V gene TRBV19; 8 bases map to TRBD1. Sequencing was performed on blood. DNA for the CDR3: TGTGCCAGTACTCGAGCCGGGACAGGAGATCGGACCCTCCACTTT. This codes for CASTRAGTGDRTLHF. Full variable domain (missing parts from reference TRBV19 and TRBJ1-6): DGGITQSPKYLFRKEGQNVTLSCEQNLNHDAMYWYRQDPGQGLRLIYYSQIVNDFQKGDIAEGYSVSREKKESFPLTVTSAQKNPTAFYLCASTRAGTGDRTLHFGNGTRLTVT.